This TCR beta chain was obtained from a study of control samples from healthy donors and cancer patients. This table comes from immunoSEQ multiplex PCR, and its TCRdb copy is limited to in-frame clones, with some not included. Of about 130,000 clones listed, about 93% are singletons. V lost 3 bases and J lost 7; bases outside the gene matches: 8. The V gene's germline CDR1 is DFQATT and CDR2 SNEGSKA (reference sequence). CDR3 length equals 13 residues. The gene calls are TRBV20-1 and TRBJ1-1, with TRBD1 matching over 7 bases. Sequencing used PBMCs. The sequence came from a man aged 55-75 years with colorectal cancer. The CDR3, as DNA: TGCAGTGCTAGTTCCGGGACAGCCTATGAAGCTTTCTTT. Its protein is CSASSGTAYEAFF.